Listed below are T cell receptor beta chains from one sample, sequenced in a study of graft-versus-host responses after intestinal transplantation. Antigens for these TCRs are unknown. Sequencing was performed with immunoSEQ multiplex PCR; in TCRdb, only in-frame clones are kept and a portion is missing. Of roughly 97,000 clones in the sample, 90% to 95% are singletons; the top ten hold about 0.18%. The sequences come from unstimulated CD4+ T cells sorted from spleen or lymph node cells, collected before transplant. All receptors derive from a human donor who was the organ donor for an intestinal transplant. Each CDR3 is given with its conserved first and last residue. D genes are given only for firm matches. Clone size is not always given. Where it is, it says once, few, many or a class for expanded clones.

j_gene,d_gene,abundance,v_gene,CDR3aa,CDR3nt
TRBJ1-1,.,.,TRBV5-1,CASGGAGSTEAFF,TGCGCCAGCGGAGGGGCGGGGAGCACTGAAGCTTTCTTT
TRBJ1-1,.,.,TRBV29-1,CSVEDWMTRMNTEAFF,TGCAGCGTTGAAGATTGGATGACACGCATGAACACTGAAGCTTTCTTT
TRBJ1-2,TRBD1,.,TRBV4-1,CASSLAIRGTGNGYTF,TGCGCCAGCAGCCTGGCAATCAGGGGGACGGGAAATGGCTACACCTTC
TRBJ2-6,TRBD1,.,TRBV4-1,CASSHLTGQFTGANVLTF,TGCGCCAGCAGCCATTTGACAGGGCAGTTTACTGGGGCCAACGTCCTGACTTTC
TRBJ1-5,TRBD1,.,TRBV6-5,CASTKGTVRQPQHF,TGTGCCAGCACTAAGGGGACAGTCCGTCAGCCCCAGCATTTT
TRBJ2-7,TRBD1,.,TRBV2,CASSRSRGHEQYF,TGTGCCAGCAGCCGGTCGAGGGGGCACGAGCAGTACTTC
TRBJ2-7,.,.,TRBV19,CASSISRTRSYEQYF,TGTGCCAGTAGTATATCTAGGACAAGATCCTACGAGCAGTACTTC
TRBJ2-2,.,once,TRBV4-3,CASSVGVTGELFF,TGCGCCAGCAGCGTAGGAGTCACCGGGGAGCTGTTTTTT
TRBJ1-6,.,.,TRBV5-5,CASSLQGYRTPLHF,TGTGCCAGCAGCTTGCAGGGGTATAGGACACCCCTCCACTTT
TRBJ1-1,.,.,TRBV4-3,CASSQDPGVNTEAFF,TGCGCCAGCAGCCAAGATCCGGGGGTGAACACTGAAGCTTTCTTT
TRBJ2-5,TRBD2,.,TRBV27,CASSLSLAGGQETQYF,TGTGCCAGCAGTTTATCGCTAGCGGGGGGCCAAGAGACCCAGTACTTC
TRBJ1-6,.,few,TRBV19,CASSTGSGVPLHF,TGTGCCAGTAGTACAGGGTCTGGTGTGCCCCTCCACTTT
TRBJ2-6,.,.,TRBV21-1,CASSKNGQGSGANVLTF,TGTGCCAGCAGCAAAAACGGGCAGGGCTCTGGGGCCAACGTCCTGACTTTC
TRBJ2-7,.,once,TRBV18,CASSPLGQGQGWPSGFRGEQYF,TGTGCCAGCTCACCGCTCGGACAAGGACAGGGATGGCCTAGCGGCTTTAGGGGGGAGCAGTACTTC
TRBJ2-7,.,.,TRBV4-1,CASSQQQGPDEQYF,TGCGCCAGCAGCCAGCAACAGGGTCCGGACGAGCAGTACTTC
TRBJ2-3,.,.,TRBV15,CATSRDTHTQYF,TGTGCCACCAGCAGAGATACACATACGCAGTATTTT
TRBJ1-5,TRBD1,.,TRBV19,CASSTNRGRNQPQHF,TGTGCCAGTAGTACCAACAGGGGGCGCAATCAGCCCCAGCATTTT
TRBJ2-1,TRBD2,.,TRBV7-2,CASSLLGLAGTNEQFF,TGTGCCAGCAGCTTACTGGGACTAGCGGGGACCAATGAGCAGTTCTTC
TRBJ1-6,.,.,TRBV19,CASSAQVGRNSPLHF,TGTGCCAGTAGTGCCCAGGTTGGGCGAAATTCACCCCTCCACTTT
TRBJ1-2,TRBD1,.,TRBV5-1,CASSSGQRYGYTF,TGCGCCAGCAGCTCGGGACAGAGATATGGCTACACCTTC
TRBJ2-7,.,.,TRBV5-5,CASSLLDSYEQYF,TGTGCCAGCAGCTTGCTGGACAGCTACGAGCAGTACTTC
TRBJ1-1,.,.,TRBV14,CASRDRDTEAFF,TGTGCCAGCCGGGATCGTGACACTGAAGCTTTCTTT
TRBJ2-7,.,.,TRBV20-1,CSASIVHEQYF,TGCAGTGCTAGTATAGTCCACGAGCAGTACTTC